Detailed here is one T cell receptor (beta chain). This record comes from a study of CD8 T cells in ankylosing spondylitis. MiXCR was run by TCRdb on the 5' RACE reads, yielding one entry per CDR3 protein. This sample carries under 300,000 distinct CDR3 sequences, roughly 10% of them seen once, and the ten largest clones take roughly 6.8%. The ends lost 5 bases at V and 4 bases at J; junction bases unmatched: 9. The CDR3 consists of 17 residues. Germline CDR1 and CDR2: SGHAT and FQNNGV. Sample: blood, either unsorted or a sorted T cell fraction (not recorded which). This receptor was obtained from a male donor with ankylosing spondylitis or in good health (not recorded which). The chain employs TRBV11-2 and TRBJ2-2; 11 bases line up with TRBD2. The CDR3 bases are TGTGCCAGCAGCCGCTTAGCGGGGGGGCATAGCACCGGGGAGCTGTTTTTT. As protein: CASSRLAGGHSTGELFF.